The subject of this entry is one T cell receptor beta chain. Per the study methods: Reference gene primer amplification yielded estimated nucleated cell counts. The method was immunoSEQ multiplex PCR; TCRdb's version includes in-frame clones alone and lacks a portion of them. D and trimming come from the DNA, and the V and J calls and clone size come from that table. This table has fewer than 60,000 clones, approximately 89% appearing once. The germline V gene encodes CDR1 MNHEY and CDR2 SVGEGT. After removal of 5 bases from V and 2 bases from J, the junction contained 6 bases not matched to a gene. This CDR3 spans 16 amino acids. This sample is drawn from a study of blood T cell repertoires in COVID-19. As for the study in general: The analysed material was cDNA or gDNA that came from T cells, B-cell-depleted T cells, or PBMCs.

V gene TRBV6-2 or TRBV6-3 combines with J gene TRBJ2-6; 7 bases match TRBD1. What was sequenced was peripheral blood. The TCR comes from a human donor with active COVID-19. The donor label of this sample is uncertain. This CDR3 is CASSLDREPGANVLTF. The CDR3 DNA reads TGTGCCAGCAGTCTAGACAGGGAGCCTGGGGCCAACGTCCTGACTTTC.